These T cell receptor beta chains were read from a single sample in a study of T cells in Graves' hyperthyroidism and ophthalmopathy. TCRdb re-called the multiplex PCR reads through MiXCR, storing one row per CDR3 protein. This table has under 650,000 distinct CDR3 sequences, about 16% appearing once. The specimen sequenced was blood. Receptors originate from a woman aged 25 to 45 with Graves' hyperthyroidism. Each CDR3 is given without its conserved first and last residue. Fields, in order: V gene, CDR3 protein.

v_call: TRBV4-3; cdr3_aa: ASSQDRLAGSYEQY
v_call: TRBV18; cdr3_aa: ASSPNYQGNYGYT
v_call: TRBV20-1; cdr3_aa: SALPTGRRNYGYT
v_call: TRBV2; cdr3_aa: ASSVAGYEQY
v_call: TRBV2; cdr3_aa: ASSEVRRTYGYT
v_call: TRBV24-1; cdr3_aa: ATSELGSTSYEQY
v_call: TRBV13; cdr3_aa: ASSSQTSGVYNEQF
v_call: TRBV2; cdr3_aa: ASSVEAGRTDTQY
v_call: TRBV18; cdr3_aa: ASSSQRTDNQPQH
v_call: TRBV4-1; cdr3_aa: ASSQDLGNTEAF
v_call: TRBV27; cdr3_aa: ASSFGGASYEQY
v_call: TRBV28; cdr3_aa: ASSSPGLAPYEQY
v_call: TRBV28; cdr3_aa: ASSYGGERNEQF
v_call: TRBV27; cdr3_aa: ASRGWESNTEAF
v_call: TRBV12-3/TRBV12-4; cdr3_aa: ASSLGRGLNTGELF
v_call: TRBV9; cdr3_aa: ASSVGRGFPSTDTQY
v_call: TRBV11-3; cdr3_aa: ASSLTRGSYNEQF
v_call: TRBV6-6; cdr3_aa: ASSYDLSTGELF
v_call: TRBV12-3/TRBV12-4; cdr3_aa: ASSFRDPGHEQY
v_call: TRBV20-1; cdr3_aa: SATGGGGSTDTQY
v_call: TRBV29-1; cdr3_aa: TTGDRDNRGYGYT
v_call: TRBV9; cdr3_aa: ASSARLESGSLNEQF
v_call: TRBV19; cdr3_aa: ASTRTSGSPYEQY
v_call: TRBV6-1; cdr3_aa: ASRESGAVTQY
v_call: TRBV28; cdr3_aa: ASSLAGRFGSYEQY
v_call: TRBV28; cdr3_aa: ASSLEGALRGYGYT
v_call: TRBV2; cdr3_aa: ASSEPRQAGAANGYT
v_call: TRBV20-1; cdr3_aa: SATKQQGGETQY
v_call: TRBV24-1; cdr3_aa: ATSDAISYEQY
v_call: TRBV11-3; cdr3_aa: ASSRPFRDTYEQY
v_call: TRBV6-1; cdr3_aa: ASRPTGGAPYGTQY
v_call: TRBV28; cdr3_aa: ASSPLPKRGGGYT
v_call: TRBV20-1; cdr3_aa: SARSLAEIQETQY
v_call: TRBV12-3/TRBV12-4; cdr3_aa: ASSQGQAARYT
v_call: TRBV11-1; cdr3_aa: ASNSRVFGSYNEQF
v_call: TRBV6-1; cdr3_aa: ASLRPSNQPQH
v_call: TRBV6-1; cdr3_aa: ASSERSSREYNEQF
v_call: TRBV5-1; cdr3_aa: ASSTGGDRGLPGANVLT
v_call: TRBV6-1; cdr3_aa: ASSEPGQGINQPQH
v_call: TRBV18; cdr3_aa: ASSPRAGPYTDTQY
v_call: TRBV11-3; cdr3_aa: ASSPTSGRARAGELF
v_call: TRBV6-1; cdr3_aa: ASSEVDQPQH
v_call: TRBV5-6; cdr3_aa: ASSLWRTDTQY
v_call: TRBV5-1; cdr3_aa: ASSLVPGGGNEQF